These 12 T cell receptor beta chains originate from one sample sequenced in a study of T cell changes during pregnancy in multiple sclerosis. The method was immunoSEQ multiplex PCR; TCRdb's version includes in-frame clones alone and lacks a portion of them. The sample carries 78,000 or so clones, 92% recorded once. This specimen was peripheral blood, taken before pregnancy. These receptors all come from a female donor with multiple sclerosis, enrolled in a pregnancy study.

This CDR3 is CSARASSQAFF. CDR3 bases: TGCAGTGCTAGAGCTAGCAGTCAGGCTTTCTTT. This sequence joins TRBV20-1 and TRBJ1-1; no reliable D call. The germline gives CDR1 DFQATT, CDR2 SNEGSKA (reference sequence). The CDR3 has 11 residues. The V end was cut by 1 base, the J end by 11 bases, with 11 bases between.

This chain links TRBV5-1 with TRBJ2-7; 15 positions agree with TRBD2. V lost 3 bases and J lost 2; bases outside the gene matches: 9. Germline V CDR1 and CDR2: SGHRS, YFSETQ. This CDR3 region has 18 residues. This CDR3 is CASSYVGLAGGEAYEQYF. CDR3 sequence (DNA): TGCGCCAGCAGCTACGTAGGACTAGCGGGAGGGGAAGCCTACGAGCAGTACTTC.

The chain couples TRBV5-1 to TRBJ1-1; D remains unclear. From germline, CDR1 is SGHRS and CDR2 YFSETQ. The CDR3 is made up of 14 amino acids. Trimming cost V 0 bases and J 7 bases, with 13 bases left between them. In nucleotides, the CDR3 is TGCGCCAGCAGCTTGGATCAACTTAATATTGAAGCTTTCTTT. Its translation: CASSLDQLNIEAFF.

CDR3 DNA: TGTGCCGGGACCATGGGGGGCTACGAGCAGTACTTC. It yields the protein CAGTMGGYEQYF. The chain couples TRBV30 to TRBJ2-7, with D possibly being TRBD2 (6 bases). There are 12 residues in the CDR3. From germline, CDR1 is GTSNPN and CDR2 SVGIG (reference sequence). With 8 bases removed from V and 3 bases from J, the gap between germline ends came to 14 bases.

V usage is TRBV7-2 and J usage is TRBJ1-4, with D perhaps TRBD1 (5 bases). The V end was cut by 5 bases, the J end by 8 bases, with 18 bases between. Germline V lookup: CDR1 SGHTA, CDR2 FQGNSA. This CDR3 is built from 15 residues. This CDR3 is CASSQRGGRVEKLFF. The CDR3 region has the DNA TGTGCCAGCAGCCAGAGGGGAGGCCGGGTGGAAAAACTGTTTTTT.

This chain joins TRBV28 and TRBJ1-2, with D tentatively TRBD1 (5 bases). This CDR3 contains 14 residues. Germline CDR1 and CDR2: MDHEN and SYDVKM. V was cut by 3 bases and J by 1 base, with 9 bases left in between. The CDR3 DNA is TGTGCCAGCAGTTTCGGGGGAATTAACTATGGCTACACCTTC. Amino acids: CASSFGGINYGYTF.

This chain connects TRBV4-2 to TRBJ2-2; perhaps TRBD2 as D (5 bases). The germline V gene encodes CDR1 LGHNA and CDR2 YNFKEQ. The V gene lost 0 bases and the J gene lost 5 bases, with 7 bases spanning the gap. The length of the CDR3 is 14 residues. For the CDR3, the DNA is TGTGCCAGCAGCCAAGAGACTATGACCGGGGAGCTGTTTTTT. Translating it yields CASSQETMTGELFF.

The chain carries TRBV27 and TRBJ2-1; 8 bases line up with TRBD2. V shed 5 bases and J 8 bases; nucleotides not matched to a gene: 11. The CDR3 length is 15 residues. Germline CDR1 is MNHEY and CDR2 is SMNVEV (reference sequence). The CDR3 DNA reads as TGTGCCAGCAGTCCCATTCCGGGACTAGTCTATGAGCAGTTCTTC. It is translated as CASSPIPGLVYEQFF.

The J gene is TRBJ2-2, the V gene TRBV19; the match to TRBD2 covers 7 bases. This CDR3 is built from 14 residues. Germline CDR1 reads LNHDA; CDR2 reads SQIVND (reference sequence). Losses at the gene ends were 6 bases for V and 1 base for J; bases not matched to a gene: 2. The DNA of the CDR3 is TGTGCCAGTAGGGCTAGCGGGAACACCGGGGAGCTGTTTTTT. Translated, it gives CASRASGNTGELFF.

The DNA for the CDR3 is TGCGCCAGCAGCATCTCCGGGACTAGCAACTACGAGCAGTACTTC. This translates into CASSISGTSNYEQYF. V is TRBV5-1 and J is TRBJ2-7; 9 nucleotides align to TRBD2. The CDR3 has 15 residues. V shed 4 bases and J 3 bases; nucleotides not matched to a gene: 8. Per germline, CDR1 SGHRS and CDR2 YFSETQ.

The table lists this clone with a few counts. This chain links TRBV27 with TRBJ2-2; possibly TRBD1 for D (5 bases). The germline V gene has CDR1 MNHEY and CDR2 SMNVEV (reference sequence). V dropped 4 bases and J dropped 6 bases, with 12 bases sitting between them. There are 14 residues in the CDR3. This chain's CDR3 is CASSSWVGPGELFF. The CDR3, as DNA: TGTGCCAGCAGTTCCTGGGTGGGGCCCGGGGAGCTGTTTTTT.

The rearrangement links TRBV7-9 to TRBJ2-7, with D unresolved. Germline CDR1 and CDR2: SEHNR and FQNEAQ (reference sequence). This CDR3 contains 13 residues. Trimming shortened V by 7 bases and J by 2 bases, and 12 bases separated the two germline ends. The CDR3 is CASTTEYPYEQYF. The DNA for the CDR3 is TGTGCCAGCACCACGGAGTACCCCTACGAGCAGTACTTC.